The next 13 T cell receptor beta chains were all read from a single sample in a study of long-term antiretroviral therapy in people with HIV. Survey level was the resolution at which the v3.0 immunoSEQ assay ran. Some clones are missing from TCRdb's copy, which holds only in-frame ones; the method was immunoSEQ multiplex PCR. Among about 20,000 clones listed, over 80% were seen once. This specimen was unsorted PBMCs, taken 1.2 years after starting antiretroviral therapy. All receptors derive from a woman between 35 and 50 years old with HIV.

This clone was observed a single time. This sequence joins TRBV2 and TRBJ2-6, with D tentatively TRBD2 (6 bases). CDR3 length: 15 residues. Deletions cut 4 bases from V and 3 bases from J, with 10 bases between. Germline V lookup: CDR1 SNHLY, CDR2 FYNNEI. In DNA form, the CDR3 reads TGTGCCAGCAGTGTGGAGGGCATTGGGGCCAACGTCCTGACTTTC. Translating it yields CASSVEGIGANVLTF. Looking up the rest from reference TRBV2 and TRBJ2-6 gives the full variable domain: EPEVTQTPSHQVTQMGQEVILRCVPISNHLYFYWYRQILGQKVEFLVSFYNNEISEKSEIFDDQFSVERPDGSNFTLKIRSTKLEDSAMYFCASSVEGIGANVLTFGAGSRLTVL.

CDR3 in amino acids: CASSPTPSYGQRSYEQYF. The CDR3 DNA reads TGTGCCAGCAGCCCAACCCCGAGCTATGGACAGCGCTCCTACGAGCAGTACTTC. V is TRBV5-8 and J is TRBJ2-7, with a weak D call TRBD1 (6 bases). V lost 4 bases, J lost 0 bases, and 23 bases lay in between. This CDR3 comprises 18 residues. CDR1 is SGHTS and CDR2 is YDEGEE in the germline V gene. The whole variable domain, filled in from reference TRBV5-8 and TRBJ2-7, reads EAGVTQSPTHLIKTRGQQATLRCSPISGHTSVYWYQQALGLGLQFLLWYDEGEERNRGNFPPRFSGRQFPNYSSELNVNALELEDSALYLCASSPTPSYGQRSYEQYFGPGTRLTVT.

The rearrangement uses TRBV18 and TRBJ2-7, with 7 positions matching TRBD2. Germline V gives CDR1 KGHSH, CDR2 LQKENI. V lost 8 bases to trimming and J lost 2 bases; unmatched junction nucleotides: 12. CDR3 size: 15 residues. This CDR3 is CASTTSLAAAYEQYF. For the CDR3, the DNA is TGTGCCAGCACCACCTCTCTAGCGGCCGCCTACGAGCAGTACTTC.

The chain couples TRBV9 to TRBJ2-5; 10 bases align to TRBD2. The V and J ends lost 0 bases and 6 bases, in that order; junction bases with no gene match: 11. This CDR3 is built from 17 residues. Germline V lookup: CDR1 SGDLS, CDR2 YYNGEE. The CDR3 sequence: CASSVEVAGGPHQTQYF. The CDR3 DNA sequence: TGTGCCAGCAGCGTAGAGGTAGCGGGAGGCCCCCATCAGACCCAGTACTTC.

This chain joins TRBV11-2 and TRBJ2-1; no firm D call. The CDR3 runs to 16 residues. V was trimmed by 5 bases and J by 9 bases, leaving 23 bases between them. Per germline, CDR1 SGHAT and CDR2 FQNNGV. The DNA of the CDR3 is TGTGCCAGCAGCCTCGGTAGGAACTCTGGGTCGGCTGAGCAGTTCTTC. Translation gives CASSLGRNSGSAEQFF.

V usage is TRBV20-1 and J usage is TRBJ2-7; D possibly corresponds to TRBD2 (6 bases). Looked up from germline, CDR1 is DFQATT and CDR2 is SNEGSKA (reference sequence). CDR3 length: 11 residues. Between the trimmed V and J ends, which lost 6 bases and 3 bases, there was a span of 9 bases. CDR3 sequence (DNA): TGCAGTGCCCAGGGAGGCTACGAGCAGTACTTC. Its translation is CSAQGGYEQYF.

CDR3 sequence reads: CASTSQTGAHGYTF. CDR3 nucleotide sequence: TGTGCCAGCACCAGCCAAACAGGGGCTCATGGCTACACCTTC. This sequence joins TRBV6-5 and TRBJ1-2; 7 bases fit TRBD1. The CDR3 sequence is 14 residues long. Germline-derived CDR1 and CDR2 are MNHEY and SVGAGI. V lost 7 bases, J lost 6 bases, and 11 bases stayed unmatched.

This rearrangement joins TRBV5-6 to TRBJ2-7, with 7 bases that match TRBD1. J was trimmed by 2 bases and V by 2 bases; bases with no gene match: 10. The length of the CDR3 is 16 residues. From germline, CDR1 is SGHDT and CDR2 YYEEEE. The CDR3 spells CASSLLGGLAAYEQYF. The CDR3 DNA follows: TGTGCCAGCAGCTTATTAGGGGGCTTGGCCGCCTACGAGCAGTACTTC.

This clone was seen a handful of times. The genes are TRBV19 and TRBJ1-2, with TRBD1 matching over 9 bases. The germline V gene encodes CDR1 LNHDA and CDR2 SQIVND (reference sequence). Losses at the gene ends were 7 bases for V and 6 bases for J; bases not matched to a gene: 6. The CDR3 is 13 residues long. The chain's CDR3 is CASTQTGGDGYTF. CDR3 bases: TGTGCCAGTACCCAGACAGGGGGAGATGGCTACACCTTC.

The chain is built from TRBV6-5 and TRBJ2-7; TRBD2 might be the D (5 bases). Germline V lookup: CDR1 MNHEY, CDR2 SVGAGI. Trimming stripped 4 bases from V and 3 bases from J, with 16 bases between. CDR3 length: 15 amino acids. CDR3 sequence: CASSFIGLANYEQYF. DNA for the CDR3: TGTGCCAGCAGTTTCATTGGATTAGCGAACTACGAGCAGTACTTC.

As DNA, the CDR3 is TGTGCCAGCAGTTACGGGCCGGCGGCTGAAGCTTTCTTT. This sequence encodes CASSYGPAAEAFF. The chain joins TRBV6-5 to TRBJ1-1; D is undetermined. V was clipped by 2 bases and J by 6 bases, with 10 bases between them. The CDR3 runs to 13 residues. CDR1 is MNHEY and CDR2 is SVGAGI in the germline V gene.

The rearrangement joins TRBV9 to TRBJ2-3; D call uncertain. The length of the CDR3 is 17 residues. The germline V gene has CDR1 SGDLS and CDR2 YYNGEE. The V end lost 3 bases, the J end lost 0 bases, and 17 bases lay between the germline ends. The CDR3 DNA follows: TGTGCCAGCAGCGCCCCCGAAGGGTTGTTTAGCACAGATACGCAGTATTTT. Protein product: CASSAPEGLFSTDTQYF.

The V call is TRBV2, the J call TRBJ1-5; no reliable D call. V was cut by 1 base and J by 6 bases, with 7 bases left in between. Germline V CDR1 and CDR2: SNHLY, FYNNEI. The CDR3 runs 13 residues. CDR3: CASSEEAVQPQHF. DNA for the CDR3: TGTGCCAGCAGTGAAGAGGCAGTTCAGCCCCAGCATTTT.